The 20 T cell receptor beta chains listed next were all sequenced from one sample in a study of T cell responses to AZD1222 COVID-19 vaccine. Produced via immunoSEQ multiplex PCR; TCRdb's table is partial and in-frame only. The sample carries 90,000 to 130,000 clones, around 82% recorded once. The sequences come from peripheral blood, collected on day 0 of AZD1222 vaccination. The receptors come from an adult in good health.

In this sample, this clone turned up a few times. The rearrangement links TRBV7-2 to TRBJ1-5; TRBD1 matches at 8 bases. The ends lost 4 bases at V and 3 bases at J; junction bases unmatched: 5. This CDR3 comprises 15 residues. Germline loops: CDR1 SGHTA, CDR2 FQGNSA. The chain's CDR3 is CASSYDRGNNQPQHF. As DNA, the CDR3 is TGTGCCAGCAGCTATGACAGGGGTAACAATCAGCCCCAGCATTTT.

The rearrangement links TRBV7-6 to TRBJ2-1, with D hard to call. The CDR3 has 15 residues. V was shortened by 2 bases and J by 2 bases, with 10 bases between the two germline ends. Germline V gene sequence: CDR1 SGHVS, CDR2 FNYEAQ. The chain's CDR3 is CASSLLVTTYNEQFF. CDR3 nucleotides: TGTGCCAGCAGCTTACTGGTCACCACCTACAATGAGCAGTTCTTC.

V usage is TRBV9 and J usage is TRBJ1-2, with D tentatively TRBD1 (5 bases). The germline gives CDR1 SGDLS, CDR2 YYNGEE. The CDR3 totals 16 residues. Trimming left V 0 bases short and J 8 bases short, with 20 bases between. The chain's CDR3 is CASSVDDWGPFFGYTF. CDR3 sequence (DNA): TGTGCCAGCAGCGTAGACGATTGGGGACCGTTTTTCGGCTACACCTTC.

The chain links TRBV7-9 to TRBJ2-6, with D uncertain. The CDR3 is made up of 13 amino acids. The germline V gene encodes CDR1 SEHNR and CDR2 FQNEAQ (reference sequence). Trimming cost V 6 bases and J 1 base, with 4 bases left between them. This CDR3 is CASRISGANVLTF. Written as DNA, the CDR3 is TGTGCCAGCAGAATATCTGGGGCCAACGTCCTGACTTTC. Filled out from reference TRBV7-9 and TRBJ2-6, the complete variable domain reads DTGVSQNPRHKITKRGQNVTFRCDPISEHNRLYWYRQTLGQGPEFLTYFQNEAQLEKSRLLSDRFSAERPKGSFSTLEIQRTEQGDSAMYLCASRISGANVLTFGAGSRLTVL.

The CDR3 nucleotides read TGCGCCAGCAGCTTCGGGACAGTCTACGAGCAGTACTTC. Encoded protein: CASSFGTVYEQYF. This chain links TRBV5-1 with TRBJ2-7, with 7 bases that match TRBD1. This CDR3 has 13 residues. J was trimmed by 3 bases and V by 2 bases; bases with no gene match: 2. Germline V gene lookup returns CDR1 SGHRS and CDR2 YFSETQ. Together with reference TRBV5-1 and TRBJ2-7, the CDR3 gives the full variable domain: KAGVTQTPRYLIKTRGQQVTLSCSPISGHRSVSWYQQTPGQGLQFLFEYFSETQRNKGNFPGRFSGRQFSNSRSEMNVSTLELGDSALYLCASSFGTVYEQYFGPGTRLTVT.

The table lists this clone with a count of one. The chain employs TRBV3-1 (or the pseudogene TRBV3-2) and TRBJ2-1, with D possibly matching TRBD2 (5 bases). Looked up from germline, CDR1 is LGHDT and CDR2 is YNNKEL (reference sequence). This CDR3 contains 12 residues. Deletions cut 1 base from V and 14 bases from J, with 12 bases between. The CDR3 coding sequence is TGTGCCAGCAGCCAAGTTGAGGGCCTGAAGTTCTTC. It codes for CASSQVEGLKFF.

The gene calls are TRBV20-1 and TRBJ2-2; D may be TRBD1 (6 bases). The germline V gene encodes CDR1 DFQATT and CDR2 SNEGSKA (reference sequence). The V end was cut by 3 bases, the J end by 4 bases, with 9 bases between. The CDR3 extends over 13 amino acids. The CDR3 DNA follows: TGCAGTGCTAGTGGACAGACCACCGGGGAGCTGTTTTTT. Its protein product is CSASGQTTGELFF.

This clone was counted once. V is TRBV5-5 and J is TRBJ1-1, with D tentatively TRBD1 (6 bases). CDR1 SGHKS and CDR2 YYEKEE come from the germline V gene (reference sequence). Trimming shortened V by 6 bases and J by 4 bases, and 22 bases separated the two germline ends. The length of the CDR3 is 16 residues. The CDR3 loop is CASTLLSYRDATEAFF. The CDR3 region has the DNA TGTGCCAGCACCCTGCTCTCGTACAGGGATGCCACTGAAGCTTTCTTT.

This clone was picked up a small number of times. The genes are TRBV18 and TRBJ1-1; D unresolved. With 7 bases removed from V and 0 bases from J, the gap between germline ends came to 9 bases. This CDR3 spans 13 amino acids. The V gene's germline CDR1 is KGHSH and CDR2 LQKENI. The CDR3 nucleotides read TGTGCCAGCTGCCCATCCCTGAACACTGAAGCTTTCTTT. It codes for CASCPSLNTEAFF.

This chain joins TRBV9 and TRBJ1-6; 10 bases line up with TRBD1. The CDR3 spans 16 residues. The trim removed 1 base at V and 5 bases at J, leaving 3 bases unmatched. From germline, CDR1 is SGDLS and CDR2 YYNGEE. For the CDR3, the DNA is TGTGCCAGCAGCGTATACGGGACAGGGGATAATTCACCCCTCCACTTT. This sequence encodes CASSVYGTGDNSPLHF.

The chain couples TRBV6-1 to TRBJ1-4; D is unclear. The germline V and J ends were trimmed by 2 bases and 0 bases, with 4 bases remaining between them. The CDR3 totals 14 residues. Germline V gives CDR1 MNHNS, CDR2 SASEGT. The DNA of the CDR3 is TGTGCCAGCAGTGAACTTGCAACTAATGAAAAACTGTTTTTT. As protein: CASSELATNEKLFF.

CDR3 DNA: TGTGCCAGCTCACCTACGGAGACGGGGGCTGGAGGAAAACTGTTTTTT. Amino acids: CASSPTETGAGGKLFF. The rearrangement uses TRBV18 and TRBJ1-4, with a possible D match to TRBD1 (6 bases). Germline CDR1 reads KGHSH; CDR2 reads LQKENI. This CDR3 comprises 16 residues. Between the trimmed V and J ends, which lost 3 bases and 10 bases, there was a span of 21 bases.

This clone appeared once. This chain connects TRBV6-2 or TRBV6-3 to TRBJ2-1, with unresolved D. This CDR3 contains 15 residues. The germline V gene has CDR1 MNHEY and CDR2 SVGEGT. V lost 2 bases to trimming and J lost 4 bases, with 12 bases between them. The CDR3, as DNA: TGTGCCAGCAGTTACGTCGGGCTAACTTACAATGAGCAGTTCTTC. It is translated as CASSYVGLTYNEQFF.

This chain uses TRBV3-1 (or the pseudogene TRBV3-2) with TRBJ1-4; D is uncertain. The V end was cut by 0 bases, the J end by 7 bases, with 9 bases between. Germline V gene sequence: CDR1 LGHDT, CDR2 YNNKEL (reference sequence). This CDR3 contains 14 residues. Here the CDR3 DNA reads TGTGCCAGCAGCCAAGACTTTACAGTTGAAAAACTGTTTTTT. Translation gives CASSQDFTVEKLFF.

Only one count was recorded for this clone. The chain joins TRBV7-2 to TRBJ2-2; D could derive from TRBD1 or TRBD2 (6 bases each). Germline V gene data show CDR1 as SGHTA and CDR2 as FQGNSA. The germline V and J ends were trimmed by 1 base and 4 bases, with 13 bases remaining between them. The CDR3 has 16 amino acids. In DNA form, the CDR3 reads TGTGCCAGCAGCTTAGTGGGGGGCTTTAGCACCGGGGAGCTGTTTTTT. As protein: CASSLVGGFSTGELFF. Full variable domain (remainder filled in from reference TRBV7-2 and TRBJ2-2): GAGVSQSPSNKVTEKGKDVELRCDPISGHTALYWYRQSLGQGLEFLIYFQGNSAPDKSGLPSDRFSAERTGGSVSTLTIQRTQQEDSAVYLCASSLVGGFSTGELFFGEGSRLTVL.

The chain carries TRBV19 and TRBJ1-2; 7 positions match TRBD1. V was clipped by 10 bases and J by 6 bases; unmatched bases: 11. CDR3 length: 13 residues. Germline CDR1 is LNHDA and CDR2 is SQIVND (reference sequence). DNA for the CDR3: TGTGCCACCCGTGGGTCAGGGGGAGATGGCTACACCTTC. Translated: CATRGSGGDGYTF.

CDR3 DNA sequence: TGTGCCATCAGTGAGATGGGCGTCTCCTACGAGCAGTACTTC. Translation gives CAISEMGVSYEQYF. This sequence joins TRBV10-3 and TRBJ2-7; D call uncertain. V lost 2 bases and J 0 bases, leaving 8 bases between the germline ends. The CDR3 extends over 14 amino acids. The germline CDR1 and CDR2 sequences are ENHRY and SYGVKD.

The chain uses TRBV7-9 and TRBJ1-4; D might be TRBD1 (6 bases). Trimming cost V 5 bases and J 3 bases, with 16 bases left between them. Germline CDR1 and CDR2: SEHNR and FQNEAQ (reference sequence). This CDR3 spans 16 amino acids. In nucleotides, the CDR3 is TGTGCCAGCAGCCCACATAAGGGACATCCTAATGAAAAACTGTTTTTT. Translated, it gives CASSPHKGHPNEKLFF. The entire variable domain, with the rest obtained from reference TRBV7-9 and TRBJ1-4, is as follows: DTGVSQNPRHKITKRGQNVTFRCDPISEHNRLYWYRQTLGQGPEFLTYFQNEAQLEKSRLLSDRFSAERPKGSFSTLEIQRTEQGDSAMYLCASSPHKGHPNEKLFFGSGTQLSVL.

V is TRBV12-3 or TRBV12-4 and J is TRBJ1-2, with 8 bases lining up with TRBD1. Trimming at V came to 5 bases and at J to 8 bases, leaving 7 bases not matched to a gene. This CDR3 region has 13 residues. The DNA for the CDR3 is TGTGCCAGCAGTAGACAGGGGCGCCGGGGCTACACCTTC. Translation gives CASSRQGRRGYTF.

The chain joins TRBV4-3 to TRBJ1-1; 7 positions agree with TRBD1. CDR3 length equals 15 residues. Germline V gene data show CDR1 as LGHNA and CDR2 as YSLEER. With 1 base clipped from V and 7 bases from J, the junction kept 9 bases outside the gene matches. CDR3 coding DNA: TGCGCCAGCAGCCAAGCGGTTAAGGGGGCTCTTGAAGCTTTCTTT. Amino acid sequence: CASSQAVKGALEAFF.